This T cell receptor beta chain is drawn from a study of blood T cell repertoires in COVID-19. Whole-study context: The samples span acute and convalescent COVID-19 from the United States, Italy and Spain. In each case, the material was cDNA or gDNA derived from T cells, B-cell-depleted T cells, or PBMCs.

The V gene's germline CDR1 is SGHAT and CDR2 FQNNGV. The CDR3 runs 16 residues. The V segment lost 5 bases and the J segment 10 bases; nucleotides outside the gene matches: 12. As processed by the authors: Researchers report that nucleated cell counts were estimated from reference gene primer amplification. Profiling relied on immunoSEQ multiplex PCR, and the TCRdb table lists in-frame clones only, not all of them. That table is the source of V, J and clone size, and D and trimming were worked out from the DNA. Among roughly 70,000 clones listed, more than 85% were seen once. The chain employs TRBV11-2 and TRBJ2-1; 12 bases agree with TRBD2. The clonotype originates from an older man with active COVID-19. What was sequenced was peripheral blood. The CDR3 nucleotides are TGTGCCAGCAGCCCCGGGACTAGCGGGCCGGGGGGAGAGCAGTTCTTC. Translated: CASSPGTSGPGGEQFF.